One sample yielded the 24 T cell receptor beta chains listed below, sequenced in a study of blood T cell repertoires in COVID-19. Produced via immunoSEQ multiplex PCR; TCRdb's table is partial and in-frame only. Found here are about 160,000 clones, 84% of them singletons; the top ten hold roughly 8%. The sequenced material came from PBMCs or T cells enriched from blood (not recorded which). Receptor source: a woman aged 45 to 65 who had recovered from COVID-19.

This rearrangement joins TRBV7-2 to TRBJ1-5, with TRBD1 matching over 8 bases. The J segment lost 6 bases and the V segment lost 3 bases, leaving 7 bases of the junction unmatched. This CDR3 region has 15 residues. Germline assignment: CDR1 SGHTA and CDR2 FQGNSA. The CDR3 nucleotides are TGTGCCAGCAGCTTTGTAGCAGGGGGCTTTCAGCCCCAGCATTTT. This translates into CASSFVAGGFQPQHF.

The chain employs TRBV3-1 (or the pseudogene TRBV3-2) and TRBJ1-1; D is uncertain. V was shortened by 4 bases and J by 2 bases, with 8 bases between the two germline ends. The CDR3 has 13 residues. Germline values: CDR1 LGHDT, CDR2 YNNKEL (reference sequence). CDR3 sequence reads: CASSLTRNTEAFF. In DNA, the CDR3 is TGTGCCAGCAGCCTTACACGTAACACTGAAGCTTTCTTT.

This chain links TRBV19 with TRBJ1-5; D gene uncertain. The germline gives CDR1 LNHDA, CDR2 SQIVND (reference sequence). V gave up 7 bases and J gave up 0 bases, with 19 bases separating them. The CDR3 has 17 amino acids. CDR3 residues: CASNKWHIRNSNQPQHF. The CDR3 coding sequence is TGTGCCAGTAACAAGTGGCACATTCGTAATAGCAATCAGCCCCAGCATTTT.

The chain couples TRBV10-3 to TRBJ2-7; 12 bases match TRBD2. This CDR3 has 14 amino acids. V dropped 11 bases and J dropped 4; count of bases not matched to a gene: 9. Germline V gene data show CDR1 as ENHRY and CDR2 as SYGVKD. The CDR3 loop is CASNGLAGTYEQYF. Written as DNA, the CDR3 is TGTGCCTCGAACGGACTAGCGGGAACATACGAGCAGTACTTC.

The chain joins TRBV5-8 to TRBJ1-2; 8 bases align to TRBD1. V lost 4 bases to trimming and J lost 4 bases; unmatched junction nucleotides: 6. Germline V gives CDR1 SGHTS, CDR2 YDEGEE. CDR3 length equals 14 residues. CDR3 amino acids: CASSRTGITYGYTF. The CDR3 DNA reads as TGTGCCAGCAGCAGGACAGGGATTACCTATGGCTACACCTTC. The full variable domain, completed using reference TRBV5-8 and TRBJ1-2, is EAGVTQSPTHLIKTRGQQATLRCSPISGHTSVYWYQQALGLGLQFLLWYDEGEERNRGNFPPRFSGRQFPNYSSELNVNALELEDSALYLCASSRTGITYGYTFGSGTRLTVV.

This CDR3 reads CASSRDRSEAFF. CDR3 nucleotides: TGTGCCAGCAGCAGGGACAGGTCGGAAGCTTTCTTT. The chain carries TRBV28 and TRBJ1-1; 8 nucleotides match TRBD1. J gave up 8 bases and V 6 bases, and 5 bases lay outside the gene matches. Germline V gene data show CDR1 as MDHEN and CDR2 as SYDVKM. CDR3 length: 12 residues.

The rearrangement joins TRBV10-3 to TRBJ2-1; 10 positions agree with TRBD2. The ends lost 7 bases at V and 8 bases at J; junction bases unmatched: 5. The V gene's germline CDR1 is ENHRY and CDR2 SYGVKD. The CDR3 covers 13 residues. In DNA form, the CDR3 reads TGTGCCATCACGGCTAGCGGGGGCCATGAGCAGTTCTTC. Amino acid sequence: CAITASGGHEQFF.

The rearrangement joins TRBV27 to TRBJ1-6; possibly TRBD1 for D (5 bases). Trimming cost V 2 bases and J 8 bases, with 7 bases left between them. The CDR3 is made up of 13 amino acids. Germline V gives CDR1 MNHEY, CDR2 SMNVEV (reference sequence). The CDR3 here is CASSLGGYSPLHF. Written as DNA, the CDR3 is TGTGCCAGCAGTTTAGGGGGGTATTCACCCCTCCACTTT.

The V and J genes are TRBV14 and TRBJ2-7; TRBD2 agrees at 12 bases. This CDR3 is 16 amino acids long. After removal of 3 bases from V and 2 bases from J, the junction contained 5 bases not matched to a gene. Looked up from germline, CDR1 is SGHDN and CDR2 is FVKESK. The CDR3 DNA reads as TGTGCCAGCAGCCATTGGAGACTAGCGGGGGCCTACGAGCAGTACTTC. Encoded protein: CASSHWRLAGAYEQYF. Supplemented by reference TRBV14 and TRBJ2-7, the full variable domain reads EAGVTQFPSHSVIEKGQTVTLRCDPISGHDNLYWYRRVMGKEIKFLLHFVKESKQDESGMPNNRFLAERTGGTYSTLKVQPAELEDSGVYFCASSHWRLAGAYEQYFGPGTRLTVT.

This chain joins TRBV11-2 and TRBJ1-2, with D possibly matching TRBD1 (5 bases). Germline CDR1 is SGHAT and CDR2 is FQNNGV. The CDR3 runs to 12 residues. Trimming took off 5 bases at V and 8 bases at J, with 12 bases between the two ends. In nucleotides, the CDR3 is TGTGCCAGCAGCGCGACAGCCTCGGGCTACACCTTC. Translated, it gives CASSATASGYTF.

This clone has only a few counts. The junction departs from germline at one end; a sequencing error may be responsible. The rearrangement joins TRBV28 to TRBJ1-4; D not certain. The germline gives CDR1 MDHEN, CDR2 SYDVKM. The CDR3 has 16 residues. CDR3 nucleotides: TGTGCCAGCAGTTTGGACGGAGGAAGGGTATTCGGTAGGACTGTTTTT. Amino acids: CASSLDGGRVFGRTVF.

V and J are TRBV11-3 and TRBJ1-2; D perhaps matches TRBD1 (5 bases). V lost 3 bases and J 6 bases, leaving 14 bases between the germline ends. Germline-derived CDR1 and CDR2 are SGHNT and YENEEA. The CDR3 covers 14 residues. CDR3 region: CASSLYQGGDGYTF. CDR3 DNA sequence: TGTGCCAGCAGCTTGTACCAGGGTGGTGATGGCTACACCTTC.

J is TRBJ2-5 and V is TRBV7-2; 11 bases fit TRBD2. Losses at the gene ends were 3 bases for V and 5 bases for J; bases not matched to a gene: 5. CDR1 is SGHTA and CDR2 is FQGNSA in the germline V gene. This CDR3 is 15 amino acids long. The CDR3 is CASSFLAGGTETQYF. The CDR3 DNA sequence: TGTGCCAGCAGCTTCCTAGCGGGAGGTACGGAGACCCAGTACTTC.

The CDR3 DNA sequence: TGCGCCAGCAGCCCTACCCTCAGTGGCCAGGTTTACGGCTACACCTTC. It is translated as CASSPTLSGQVYGYTF. The V gene is TRBV4-3, the J gene TRBJ1-2; no clear D. The length of the CDR3 is 16 residues. Germline CDR1 LGHNA, CDR2 YSLEER. V lost 4 bases and J lost 8, with 23 bases in between.

In nucleotides, the CDR3 is TGTGCCAGTAGTAGGGGCCAGGGGGGCTACACCTTC. Residues: CASSRGQGGYTF. The V gene is TRBV19, the J gene TRBJ1-2, with D tentatively TRBD1 (6 bases). V lost 4 bases, J lost 8 bases, and 11 bases lay in between. The CDR3 consists of 12 residues. The germline gives CDR1 LNHDA, CDR2 SQIVND (reference sequence).

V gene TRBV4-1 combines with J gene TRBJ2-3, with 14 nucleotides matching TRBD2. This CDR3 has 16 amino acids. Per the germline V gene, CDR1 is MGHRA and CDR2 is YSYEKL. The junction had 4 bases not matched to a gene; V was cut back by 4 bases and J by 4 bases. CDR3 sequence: CASSRGTSGSADTQYF. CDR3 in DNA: TGCGCCAGCAGCCGTGGGACTAGCGGGAGTGCAGATACGCAGTATTTT.

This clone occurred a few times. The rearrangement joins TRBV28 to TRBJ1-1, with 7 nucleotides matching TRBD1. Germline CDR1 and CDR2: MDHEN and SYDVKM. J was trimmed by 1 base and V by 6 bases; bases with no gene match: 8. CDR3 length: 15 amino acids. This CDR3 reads CASRSAGQENTEAFF. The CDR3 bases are TGTGCCAGCAGATCAGCCGGACAGGAGAACACTGAAGCTTTCTTT.

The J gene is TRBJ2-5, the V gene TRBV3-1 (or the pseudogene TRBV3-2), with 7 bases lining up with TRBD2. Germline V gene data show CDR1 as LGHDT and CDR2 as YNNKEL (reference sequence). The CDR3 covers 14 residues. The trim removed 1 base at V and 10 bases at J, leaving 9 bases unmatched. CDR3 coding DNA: TGTGCCAGCAGCCAAGGTGCGGGAGACCAAGGCCAGTACTTC. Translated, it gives CASSQGAGDQGQYF.

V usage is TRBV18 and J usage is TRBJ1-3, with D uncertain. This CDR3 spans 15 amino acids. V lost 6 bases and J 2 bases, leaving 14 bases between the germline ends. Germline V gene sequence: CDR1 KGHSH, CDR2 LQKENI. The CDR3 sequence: CASSSKAGAGNTIYF. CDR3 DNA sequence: TGTGCCAGCTCCTCAAAAGCCGGGGCTGGAAACACCATATATTTT.

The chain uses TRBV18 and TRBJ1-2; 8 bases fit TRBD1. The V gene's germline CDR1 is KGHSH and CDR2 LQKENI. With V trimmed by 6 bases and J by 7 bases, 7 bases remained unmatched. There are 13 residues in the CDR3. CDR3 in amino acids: CASSPTGVVGYTF. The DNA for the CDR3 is TGTGCCAGCTCTCCGACAGGGGTCGTTGGCTACACCTTC.

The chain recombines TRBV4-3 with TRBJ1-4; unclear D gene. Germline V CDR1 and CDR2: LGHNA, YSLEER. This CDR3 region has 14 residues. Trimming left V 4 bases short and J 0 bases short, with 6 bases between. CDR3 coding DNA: TGCGCCAGCAGCCCCGAGTCAACTAATGAAAAACTGTTTTTT. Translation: CASSPESTNEKLFF.

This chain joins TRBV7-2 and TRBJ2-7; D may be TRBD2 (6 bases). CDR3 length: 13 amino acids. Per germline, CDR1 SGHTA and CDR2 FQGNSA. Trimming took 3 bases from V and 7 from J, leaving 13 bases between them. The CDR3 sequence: CASSFRDFWEQYF. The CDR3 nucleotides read TGTGCCAGCAGCTTTCGGGACTTTTGGGAGCAGTACTTC.

In DNA form, the CDR3 reads TGTGCCAGCAGCTTGGGTCGGGAACGGGCTTTTAATTCACCCCTCCACTTT. Translated: CASSLGRERAFNSPLHF. The V and J genes are TRBV5-4 and TRBJ1-6, with D uncertain. The germline V gene encodes CDR1 SGHNT and CDR2 YYREEE (reference sequence). The CDR3 runs 17 residues. The V end lost 0 bases, the J end lost 6 bases, and 16 bases lay between the germline ends.

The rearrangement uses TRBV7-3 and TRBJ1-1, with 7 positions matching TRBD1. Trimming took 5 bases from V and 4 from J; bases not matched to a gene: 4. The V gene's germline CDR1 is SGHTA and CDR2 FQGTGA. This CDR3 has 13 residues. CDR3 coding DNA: TGTGCCAGCAGCCCGGACAGGTCCACTGAAGCTTTCTTT. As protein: CASSPDRSTEAFF.